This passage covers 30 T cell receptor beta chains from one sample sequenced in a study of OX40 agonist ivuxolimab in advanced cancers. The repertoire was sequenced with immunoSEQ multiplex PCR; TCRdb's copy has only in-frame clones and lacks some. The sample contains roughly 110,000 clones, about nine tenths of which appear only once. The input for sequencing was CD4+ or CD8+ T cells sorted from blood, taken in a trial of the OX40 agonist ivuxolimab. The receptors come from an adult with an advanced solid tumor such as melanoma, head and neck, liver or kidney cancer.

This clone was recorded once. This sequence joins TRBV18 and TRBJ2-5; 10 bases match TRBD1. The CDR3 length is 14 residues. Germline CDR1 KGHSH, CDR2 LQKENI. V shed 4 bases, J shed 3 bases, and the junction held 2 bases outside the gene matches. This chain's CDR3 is CASSQGQGKETQYF. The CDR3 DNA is TGTGCCAGCTCACAGGGACAGGGGAAAGAGACCCAGTACTTC.

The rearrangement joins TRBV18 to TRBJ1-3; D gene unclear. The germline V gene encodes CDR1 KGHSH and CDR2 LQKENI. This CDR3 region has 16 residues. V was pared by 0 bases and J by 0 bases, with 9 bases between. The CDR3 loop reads CASSPPVQHSGNTIYF. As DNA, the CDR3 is TGTGCCAGCTCACCACCGGTTCAGCACTCTGGAAACACCATATATTTT.

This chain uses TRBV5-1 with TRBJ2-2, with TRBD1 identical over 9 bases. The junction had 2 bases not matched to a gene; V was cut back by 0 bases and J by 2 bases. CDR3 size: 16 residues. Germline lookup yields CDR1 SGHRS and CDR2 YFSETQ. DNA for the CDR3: TGCGCCAGCAGCTTGGCGGGACAGGGAAACACCGGGGAGCTGTTTTTT. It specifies CASSLAGQGNTGELFF. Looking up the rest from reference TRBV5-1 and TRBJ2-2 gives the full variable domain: KAGVTQTPRYLIKTRGQQVTLSCSPISGHRSVSWYQQTPGQGLQFLFEYFSETQRNKGNFPGRFSGRQFSNSRSEMNVSTLELGDSALYLCASSLAGQGNTGELFFGEGSRLTVL.

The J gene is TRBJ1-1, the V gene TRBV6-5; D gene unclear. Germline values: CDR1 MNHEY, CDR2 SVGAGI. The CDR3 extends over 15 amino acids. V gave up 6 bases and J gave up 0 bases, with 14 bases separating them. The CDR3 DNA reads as TGTGCCAGCAGGGACGAAACCGGACTGAACACTGAAGCTTTCTTT. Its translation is CASRDETGLNTEAFF.

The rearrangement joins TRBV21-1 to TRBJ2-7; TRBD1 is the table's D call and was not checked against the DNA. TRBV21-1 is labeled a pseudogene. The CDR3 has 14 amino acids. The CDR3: CASIPGQGNDEQYF. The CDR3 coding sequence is TGTGCCAGCATCCCGGGACAGGGAAACGACGAGCAGTACTTC.

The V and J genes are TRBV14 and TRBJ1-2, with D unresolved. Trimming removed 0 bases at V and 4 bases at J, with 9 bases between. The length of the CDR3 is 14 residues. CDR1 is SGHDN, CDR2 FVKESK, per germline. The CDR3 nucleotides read TGTGCCAGCAGCCAAGATACAGCGATCTATGGCTACACCTTC. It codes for CASSQDTAIYGYTF.

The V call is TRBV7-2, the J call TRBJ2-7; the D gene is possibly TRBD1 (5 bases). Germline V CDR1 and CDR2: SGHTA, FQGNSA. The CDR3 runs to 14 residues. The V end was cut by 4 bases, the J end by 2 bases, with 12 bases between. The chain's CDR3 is CASSSPDTAYEQYF. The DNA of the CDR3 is TGTGCCAGCAGCTCCCCGGACACGGCCTACGAGCAGTACTTC.

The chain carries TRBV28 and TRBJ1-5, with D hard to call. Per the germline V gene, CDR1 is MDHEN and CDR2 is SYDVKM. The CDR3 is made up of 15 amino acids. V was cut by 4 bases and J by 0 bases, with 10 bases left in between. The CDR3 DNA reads TGTGCCAGCAGTTCCGGGCGGTATAGCAATCAGCCCCAGCATTTT. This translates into CASSSGRYSNQPQHF.

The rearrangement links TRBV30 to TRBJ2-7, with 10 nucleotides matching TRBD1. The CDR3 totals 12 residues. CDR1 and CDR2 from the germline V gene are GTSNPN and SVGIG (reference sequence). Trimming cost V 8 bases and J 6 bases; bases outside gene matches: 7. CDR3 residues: CAGDRGPGEQYF. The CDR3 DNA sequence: TGTGCCGGTGACAGGGGGCCGGGCGAGCAGTACTTC.

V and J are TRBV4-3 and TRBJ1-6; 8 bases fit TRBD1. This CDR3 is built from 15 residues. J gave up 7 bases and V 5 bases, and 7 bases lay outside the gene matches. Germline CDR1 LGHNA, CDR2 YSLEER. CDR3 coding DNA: TGCGCCAGCAGCTCCTGGACAGGGCTAAATTCACCCCTCCACTTT. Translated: CASSSWTGLNSPLHF.

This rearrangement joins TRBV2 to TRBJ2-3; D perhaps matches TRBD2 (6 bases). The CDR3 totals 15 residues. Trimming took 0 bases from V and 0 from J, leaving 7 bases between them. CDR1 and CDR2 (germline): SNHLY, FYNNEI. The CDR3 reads CASSEAGTSTDTQYF. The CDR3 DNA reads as TGTGCCAGCAGTGAAGCGGGGACTAGCACAGATACGCAGTATTTT.

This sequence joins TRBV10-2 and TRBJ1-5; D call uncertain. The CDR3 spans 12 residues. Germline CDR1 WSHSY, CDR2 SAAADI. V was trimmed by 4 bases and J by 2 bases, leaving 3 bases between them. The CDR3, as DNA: TGCGCCAGCAGTGTTGGCAATCAGCCCCAGCATTTT. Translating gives CASSVGNQPQHF.

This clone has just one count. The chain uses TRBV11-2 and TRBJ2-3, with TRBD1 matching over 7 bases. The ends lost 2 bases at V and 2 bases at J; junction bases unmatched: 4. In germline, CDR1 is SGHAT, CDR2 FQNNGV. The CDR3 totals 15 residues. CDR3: CASSLRGPLTDTQYF. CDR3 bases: TGTGCCAGCAGCTTAAGGGGGCCCCTCACAGATACGCAGTATTTT.

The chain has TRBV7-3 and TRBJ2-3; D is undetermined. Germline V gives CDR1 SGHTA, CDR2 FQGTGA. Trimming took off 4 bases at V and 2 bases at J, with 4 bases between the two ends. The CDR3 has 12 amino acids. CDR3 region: CASSSYTDTQYF. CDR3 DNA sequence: TGTGCCAGCAGCTCCTACACAGATACGCAGTATTTT.

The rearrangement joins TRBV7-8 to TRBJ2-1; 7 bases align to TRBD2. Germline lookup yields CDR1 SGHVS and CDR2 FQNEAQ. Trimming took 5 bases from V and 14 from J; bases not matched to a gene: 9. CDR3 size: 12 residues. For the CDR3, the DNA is TGTGCCAGCAGCCGTATCCGGGACTACAAGTTCTTC. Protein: CASSRIRDYKFF.

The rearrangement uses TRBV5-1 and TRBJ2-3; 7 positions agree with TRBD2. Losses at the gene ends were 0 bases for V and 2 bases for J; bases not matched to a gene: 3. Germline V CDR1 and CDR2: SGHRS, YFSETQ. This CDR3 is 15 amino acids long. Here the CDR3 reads CASSLEGTNTDTQYF. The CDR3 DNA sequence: TGCGCCAGCAGCTTGGAGGGGACTAACACAGATACGCAGTATTTT. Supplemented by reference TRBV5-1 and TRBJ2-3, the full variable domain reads KAGVTQTPRYLIKTRGQQVTLSCSPISGHRSVSWYQQTPGQGLQFLFEYFSETQRNKGNFPGRFSGRQFSNSRSEMNVSTLELGDSALYLCASSLEGTNTDTQYFGPGTRLTVL.

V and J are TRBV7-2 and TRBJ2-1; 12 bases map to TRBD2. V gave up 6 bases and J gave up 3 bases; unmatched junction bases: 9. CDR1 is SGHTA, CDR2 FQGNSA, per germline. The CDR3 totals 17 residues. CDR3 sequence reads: CASRSRTSGVNYNEQFF. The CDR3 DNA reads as TGTGCCAGCAGATCTAGGACTAGCGGGGTGAACTACAATGAGCAGTTCTTC.

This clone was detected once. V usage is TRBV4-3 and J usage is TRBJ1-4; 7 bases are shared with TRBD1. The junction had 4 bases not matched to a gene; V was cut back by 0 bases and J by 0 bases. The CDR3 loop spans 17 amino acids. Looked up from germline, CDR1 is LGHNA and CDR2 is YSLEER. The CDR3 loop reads CASSQDLTGSTNEKLFF. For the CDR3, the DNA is TGCGCCAGCAGCCAAGATCTGACAGGGTCAACTAATGAAAAACTGTTTTTT.

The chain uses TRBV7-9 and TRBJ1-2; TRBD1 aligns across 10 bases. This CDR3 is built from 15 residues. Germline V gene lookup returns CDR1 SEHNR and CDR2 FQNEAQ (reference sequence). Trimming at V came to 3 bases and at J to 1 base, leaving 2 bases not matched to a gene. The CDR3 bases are TGTGCCAGCAGCTTCGGACAGGGGGTTAACTATGGCTACACCTTC. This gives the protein CASSFGQGVNYGYTF.

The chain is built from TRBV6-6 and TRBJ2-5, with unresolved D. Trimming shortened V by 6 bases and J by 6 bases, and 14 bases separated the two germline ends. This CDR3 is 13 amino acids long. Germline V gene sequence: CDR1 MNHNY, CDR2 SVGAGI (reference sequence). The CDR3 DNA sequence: TGTGCCAGCAGGCTGGTCAGTACGAAGACCCAGTACTTC. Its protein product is CASRLVSTKTQYF.

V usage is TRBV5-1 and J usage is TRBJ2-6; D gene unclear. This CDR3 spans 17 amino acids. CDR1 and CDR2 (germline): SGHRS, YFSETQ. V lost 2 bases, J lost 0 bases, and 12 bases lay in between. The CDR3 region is CASSLDGFFSGANVLTF. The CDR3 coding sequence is TGCGCCAGCAGCTTAGACGGGTTTTTCTCTGGGGCCAACGTCCTGACTTTC.

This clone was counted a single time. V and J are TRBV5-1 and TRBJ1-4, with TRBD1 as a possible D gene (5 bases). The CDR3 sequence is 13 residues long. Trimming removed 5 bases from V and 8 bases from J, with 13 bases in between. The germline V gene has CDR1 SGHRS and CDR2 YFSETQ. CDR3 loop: CASSSGLGEKLFF. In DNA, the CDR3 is TGCGCCAGCAGTTCGGGGCTCGGGGAAAAACTGTTTTTT.

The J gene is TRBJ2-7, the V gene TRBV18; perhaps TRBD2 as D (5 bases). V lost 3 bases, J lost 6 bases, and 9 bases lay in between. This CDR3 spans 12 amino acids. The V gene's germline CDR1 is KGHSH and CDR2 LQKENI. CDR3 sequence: CASSPEDAEQYF. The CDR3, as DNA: TGTGCCAGCTCACCGGAGGATGCCGAGCAGTACTTC.

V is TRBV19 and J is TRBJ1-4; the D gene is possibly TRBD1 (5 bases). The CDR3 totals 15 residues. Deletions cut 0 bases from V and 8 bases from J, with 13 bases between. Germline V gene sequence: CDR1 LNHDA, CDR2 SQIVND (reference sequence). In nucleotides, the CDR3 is TGTGCCAGTAGTATAGATGGACCAGGGTCCGAAAAACTGTTTTTT. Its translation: CASSIDGPGSEKLFF.

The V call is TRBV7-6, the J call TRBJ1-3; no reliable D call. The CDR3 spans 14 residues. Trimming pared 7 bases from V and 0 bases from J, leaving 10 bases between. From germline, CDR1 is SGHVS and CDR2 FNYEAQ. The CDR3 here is CASKAGPSGNTIYF. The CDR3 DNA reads TGTGCCAGCAAAGCAGGACCCTCTGGAAACACCATATATTTT.

CDR3: CASSLSPLANYGYTF. CDR3 nucleotides: TGTGCCAGCAGTTTATCGCCCCTGGCTAACTATGGCTACACCTTC. V gene TRBV28 combines with J gene TRBJ1-2; D is ambiguous. The CDR3 contains 15 residues. V shed 1 base and J shed 0 bases, with 9 bases lying between them. Per germline, CDR1 MDHEN and CDR2 SYDVKM.

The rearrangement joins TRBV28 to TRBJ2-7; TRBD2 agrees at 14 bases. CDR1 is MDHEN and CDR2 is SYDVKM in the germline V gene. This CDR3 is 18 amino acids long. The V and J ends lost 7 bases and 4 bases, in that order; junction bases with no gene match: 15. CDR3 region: CASTSAAGTSGGRYEQYF. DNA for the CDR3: TGTGCCAGCACCTCCGCGGCCGGGACTAGCGGGGGAAGGTACGAGCAGTACTTC.

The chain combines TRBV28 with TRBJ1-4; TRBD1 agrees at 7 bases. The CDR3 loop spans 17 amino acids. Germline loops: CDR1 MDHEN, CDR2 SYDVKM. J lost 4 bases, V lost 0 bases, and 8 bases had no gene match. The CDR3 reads CASSLWLGGRGNEKLFF. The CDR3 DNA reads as TGTGCCAGCAGTTTATGGCTAGGGGGCCGGGGTAATGAAAAACTGTTTTTT.

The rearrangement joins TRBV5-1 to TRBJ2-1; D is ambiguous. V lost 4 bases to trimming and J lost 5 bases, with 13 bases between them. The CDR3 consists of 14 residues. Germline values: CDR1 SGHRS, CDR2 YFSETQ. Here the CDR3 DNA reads TGCGCCAGCAGCCGTTATCTAGGGAACAATGAGCAGTTCTTC. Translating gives CASSRYLGNNEQFF.

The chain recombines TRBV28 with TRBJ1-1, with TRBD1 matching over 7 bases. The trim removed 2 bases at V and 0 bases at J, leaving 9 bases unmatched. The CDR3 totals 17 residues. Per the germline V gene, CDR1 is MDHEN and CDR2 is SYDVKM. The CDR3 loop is CASSLRWKGAMNTEAFF. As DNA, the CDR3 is TGTGCCAGCAGTTTAAGGTGGAAGGGGGCAATGAACACTGAAGCTTTCTTT.